The 16 T cell receptor beta chains reported below all come from one sample, sequenced in a study of control samples from healthy donors and cancer patients. Repertoires were generated with immunoSEQ multiplex PCR, while TCRdb's copy carries only in-frame clones and drops some. The sample yields roughly 150,000 clones, 70% to 90% seen once. Input material: blood. All receptors derive from a man aged 18 to 30 in good health.

The CDR3 loop reads CASSQEVMSGAIQYF. The CDR3 nucleotides read TGTGCCAGCAGCCAAGAGGTGATGTCCGGGGCCATTCAGTACTTC. The chain is built from TRBV4-2 and TRBJ2-4; D might be TRBD1 or TRBD2, each matching 5 bases. The CDR3 sequence is 15 residues long. Looked up from germline, CDR1 is LGHNA and CDR2 is YNFKEQ. Trimming left V 0 bases short and J 9 bases short, with 15 bases between.

This clone was counted a single time. The J gene is TRBJ2-3, the V gene TRBV5-1, with 14 bases aligning to TRBD2. There are 17 residues in the CDR3. Germline V CDR1 and CDR2: SGHRS, YFSETQ. Losses at the gene ends were 3 bases for V and 0 bases for J; bases not matched to a gene: 3. The CDR3 sequence: CASSSGLAGASTDTQYF. The CDR3 DNA follows: TGCGCCAGCAGCTCGGGACTAGCGGGGGCTAGCACAGATACGCAGTATTTT.

The V and J genes are TRBV19 and TRBJ1-2; TRBD1 matches at 10 bases. The CDR3 totals 13 residues. V lost 6 bases to trimming and J lost 6 bases; unmatched junction nucleotides: 4. CDR1 is LNHDA, CDR2 SQIVND, per germline (reference sequence). The chain's CDR3 is CASRPGQGNGYTF. Here the CDR3 DNA reads TGTGCCAGTAGACCGGGACAGGGGAATGGCTACACCTTC.

This chain links TRBV29-1 with TRBJ2-1; 8 nucleotides match TRBD2. The CDR3 loop spans 13 amino acids. Germline loops: CDR1 SQVTM, CDR2 ANQGSEA. Losses at the gene ends were 3 bases for V and 5 bases for J; bases not matched to a gene: 3. CDR3 in DNA: TGCAGCGTTGACACGGGGGGGCACAATGAGCAGTTCTTC. Its translation is CSVDTGGHNEQFF.

The CDR3 DNA reads TGCGCCAGCAGCTTGTGGGGGGAACAAGAGACCCAGTACTTC. Protein sequence: CASSLWGEQETQYF. The rearrangement uses TRBV5-1 and TRBJ2-5, with D perhaps TRBD2 (6 bases). The CDR3 has 14 amino acids. In germline, CDR1 is SGHRS, CDR2 YFSETQ. Trimming took 1 base from V and 2 from J, leaving 9 bases between them.

The rearrangement uses TRBV11-2 and TRBJ1-1; D is ambiguous. Trimming left V 3 bases short and J 4 bases short, with 12 bases between. Germline-derived CDR1 and CDR2 are SGHAT and FQNNGV. This CDR3 region has 14 residues. The CDR3 loop is CASSFAVSGTEAFF. The CDR3 region has the DNA TGTGCCAGCAGCTTCGCGGTCTCTGGCACTGAAGCTTTCTTT.

The chain links TRBV5-1 to TRBJ1-3, with D tentatively TRBD1 (6 bases). V was shortened by 3 bases and J by 0 bases, with 19 bases between the two germline ends. The CDR3 covers 18 residues. Germline CDR1 and CDR2: SGHRS and YFSETQ. The CDR3 DNA follows: TGCGCCAGCAGCTCGGGCCAGGACAGACCCCACTCTGGAAACACCATATATTTT. Translated: CASSSGQDRPHSGNTIYF.

This clone was found a few times. This chain uses TRBV7-9 with TRBJ1-3; D is unresolved. V was trimmed by 8 bases and J by 1 base, leaving 12 bases between them. Germline V gives CDR1 SEHNR, CDR2 FQNEAQ (reference sequence). The CDR3 is made up of 14 amino acids. CDR3 in amino acids: CASAEGGSGNTIYF. DNA for the CDR3: TGTGCCAGCGCGGAGGGAGGGTCTGGAAACACCATATATTTT.

This rearrangement joins TRBV28 to TRBJ1-5; D gene uncertain. The CDR3 sequence is 16 residues long. The ends were cut back, 2 bases at V and 0 bases at J, with 11 bases in the middle. The V gene's germline CDR1 is MDHEN and CDR2 SYDVKM. CDR3 region: CASSLVPQHSNQPQHF. In DNA form, the CDR3 reads TGTGCCAGCAGTTTAGTCCCCCAGCATAGCAATCAGCCCCAGCATTTT.

This chain connects TRBV11-2 to TRBJ1-5, with no clear D. The CDR3 consists of 15 residues. From germline, CDR1 is SGHAT and CDR2 FQNNGV. V was cut by 2 bases and J by 6 bases, with 14 bases left in between. The CDR3, as DNA: TGTGCCAGCAGCTTATCGGGAGGCTGGGGTCAGCCCCAGCATTTT. This encodes CASSLSGGWGQPQHF.

This sequence joins TRBV20-1 and TRBJ1-1; D gene ambiguous. The CDR3 runs to 11 residues. Trimming cost V 6 bases and J 5 bases, with 10 bases left between them. Germline V gene data show CDR1 as DFQATT and CDR2 as SNEGSKA (reference sequence). The CDR3 DNA is TGCAGTGCGCTGACTTGGACTGAAGCTTTCTTT. Its protein product is CSALTWTEAFF.

The DNA of the CDR3 is TGTGCCAGCAGCGTAGGGGGTTTTGATACGCAGTATTTT. The encoded protein is CASSVGGFDTQYF. The rearrangement links TRBV9 to TRBJ2-3, with D unresolved. CDR3 length: 13 residues. Germline values: CDR1 SGDLS, CDR2 YYNGEE. Trimming took 0 bases from V and 6 from J, leaving 8 bases between them.

The table lists this clone with many counts. The chain employs TRBV5-1 and TRBJ2-2; weak D call: TRBD2 (5 bases). The CDR3 extends over 13 amino acids. Trimming pared 3 bases from V and 7 bases from J, leaving 10 bases between. Per germline, CDR1 SGHRS and CDR2 YFSETQ. CDR3 loop: CASSSELVGELFF. CDR3 coding DNA: TGCGCCAGCAGCTCGGAACTAGTCGGGGAGCTGTTTTTT.

The chain combines TRBV19 with TRBJ1-1; D not certain. Trimming cost V 5 bases and J 0 bases, with 13 bases left between them. The CDR3 loop spans 15 amino acids. Germline-derived CDR1 and CDR2 are LNHDA and SQIVND (reference sequence). CDR3 protein: CASSPLQLMNTEAFF. CDR3 nucleotides: TGTGCCAGTAGTCCCTTACAGCTTATGAACACTGAAGCTTTCTTT.

This chain links TRBV19 with TRBJ2-5; a possible D gene is TRBD1 (5 bases). The CDR3 has 12 residues. V lost 9 bases and J 5 bases, leaving 13 bases between the germline ends. From germline, CDR1 is LNHDA and CDR2 SQIVND (reference sequence). CDR3 coding DNA: TGTGCCAGCTCGCAGGGTTTCGAGACCCAGTACTTC. Its translation is CASSQGFETQYF.

This chain uses TRBV12-3 or TRBV12-4 with TRBJ1-1; perhaps TRBD1 as D (5 bases). The CDR3 consists of 13 residues. Trimming removed 5 bases at V and 1 base at J, with 8 bases between. The chain's CDR3 is CASSHGQNTEAFF. Written as DNA, the CDR3 is TGTGCCAGCAGTCATGGACAGAACACTGAAGCTTTCTTT.